This TCR beta chain was recorded in a study of human T cells and chemical hapten exposure. General study findings and limits: Significantly more large CDR3 similarity clusters arose among expanded TCRs than among controls. After DPC sensitization, TCRs above 1 in 1000 frequency showed no change.

Time point defined: patch test 1, 2 weeks after DPC sensitization. Treatment indicated: therapeutic diphenylcyclopropenone sensitization with weekly scalp DPC. Non-pregnant alopecia patients aged 18 to 70, suitable for DPC therapy. This clonotype was counted a few times. Its antigen is not identified. Attachment of unique molecular identifiers to individual cDNA molecules was performed in the library. Each CDR3 protein gets one entry after TCRdb re-called the RACE reads with MiXCR. The table has 180,000 or so distinct CDR3 sequences, more than 14% seen once. The CDR3 covers 15 residues. Germline CDR1 is MDHEN and CDR2 is SYDVKM. Deletions cut 3 bases from V and 4 bases from J, with 15 bases between.

The receptor comes from a woman younger than 45 with alopecia areata. Some clones in this sample may be carry-over from other donors' samples. The specimen comprised whole blood, sampled in connection with sensitization to the hapten diphenylcyclopropenone (DPC). The chain recombines TRBV28 with TRBJ1-2; TRBD1 is a possible D gene (6 bases). The CDR3 DNA follows: TGTGCCAGCAGTTTTAGGGGGGACACCTCCTATGGCTACACCTTC. It translates to CASSFRGDTSYGYTF.